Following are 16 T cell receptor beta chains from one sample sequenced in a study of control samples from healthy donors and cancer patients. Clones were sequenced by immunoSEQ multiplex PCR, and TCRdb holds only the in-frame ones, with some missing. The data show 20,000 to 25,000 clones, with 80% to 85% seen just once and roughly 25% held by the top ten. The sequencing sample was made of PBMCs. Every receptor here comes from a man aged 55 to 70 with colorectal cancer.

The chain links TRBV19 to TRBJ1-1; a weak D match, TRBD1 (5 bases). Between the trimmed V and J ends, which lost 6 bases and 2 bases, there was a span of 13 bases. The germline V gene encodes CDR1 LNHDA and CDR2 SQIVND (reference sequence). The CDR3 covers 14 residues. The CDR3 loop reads CASSGGRFNTEAFF. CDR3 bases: TGTGCCAGTAGCGGGGGACGGTTTAACACTGAAGCTTTCTTT.

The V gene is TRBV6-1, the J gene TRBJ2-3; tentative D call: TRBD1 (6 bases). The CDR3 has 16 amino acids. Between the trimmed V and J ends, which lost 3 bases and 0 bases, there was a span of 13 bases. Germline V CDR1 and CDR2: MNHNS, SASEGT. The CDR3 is CASSERQVKSTDTQYF. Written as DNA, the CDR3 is TGTGCCAGCAGTGAGCGACAGGTTAAGAGCACAGATACGCAGTATTTT.

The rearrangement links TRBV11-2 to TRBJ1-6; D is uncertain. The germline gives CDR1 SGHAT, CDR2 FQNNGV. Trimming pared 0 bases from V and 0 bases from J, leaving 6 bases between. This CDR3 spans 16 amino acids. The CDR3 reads CASSLEPSSYNSPLHF. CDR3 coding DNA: TGTGCCAGCAGCTTAGAACCAAGCTCCTATAATTCACCCCTCCACTTT.

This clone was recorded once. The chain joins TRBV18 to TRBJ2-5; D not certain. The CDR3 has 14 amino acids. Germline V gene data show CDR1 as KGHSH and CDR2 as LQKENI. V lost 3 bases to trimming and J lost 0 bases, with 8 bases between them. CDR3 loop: CASSPRINQETQYF. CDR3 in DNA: TGTGCCAGCTCACCTCGCATAAACCAAGAGACCCAGTACTTC.

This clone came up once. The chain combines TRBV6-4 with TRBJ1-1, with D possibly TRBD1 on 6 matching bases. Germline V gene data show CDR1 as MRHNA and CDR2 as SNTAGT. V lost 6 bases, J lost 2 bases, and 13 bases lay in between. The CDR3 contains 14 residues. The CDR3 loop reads CASSHDRTNTEAFF. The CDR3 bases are TGTGCCAGCAGCCACGACAGGACCAACACTGAAGCTTTCTTT.

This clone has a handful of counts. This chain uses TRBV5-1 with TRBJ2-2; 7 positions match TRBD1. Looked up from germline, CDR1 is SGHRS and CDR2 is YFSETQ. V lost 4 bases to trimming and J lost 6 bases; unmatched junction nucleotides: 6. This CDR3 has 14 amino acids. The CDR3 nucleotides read TGCGCCAGCAGCGAGACAGGGCCTCCCGGGGAGCTGTTTTTT. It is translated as CASSETGPPGELFF.

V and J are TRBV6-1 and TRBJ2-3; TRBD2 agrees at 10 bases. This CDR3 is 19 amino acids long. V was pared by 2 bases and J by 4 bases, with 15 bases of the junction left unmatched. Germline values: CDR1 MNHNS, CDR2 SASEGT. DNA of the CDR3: TGTGCCAGCAGTGAACACCTAGCGGGGGCCCAACCTAGAGCAGATACGCAGTATTTT. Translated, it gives CASSEHLAGAQPRADTQYF.

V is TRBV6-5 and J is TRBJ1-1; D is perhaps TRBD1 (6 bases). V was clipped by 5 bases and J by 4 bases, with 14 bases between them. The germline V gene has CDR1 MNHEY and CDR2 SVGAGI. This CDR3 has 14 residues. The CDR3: CASSPETGRTEAFF. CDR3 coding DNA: TGTGCCAGCAGTCCAGAGACAGGACGCACTGAAGCTTTCTTT.

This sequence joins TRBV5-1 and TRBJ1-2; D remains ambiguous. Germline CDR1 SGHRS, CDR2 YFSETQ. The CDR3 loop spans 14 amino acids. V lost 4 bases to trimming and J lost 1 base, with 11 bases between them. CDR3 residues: CASSGYGGNYGYTF. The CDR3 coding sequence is TGCGCCAGCAGCGGTTACGGAGGTAACTATGGCTACACCTTC.

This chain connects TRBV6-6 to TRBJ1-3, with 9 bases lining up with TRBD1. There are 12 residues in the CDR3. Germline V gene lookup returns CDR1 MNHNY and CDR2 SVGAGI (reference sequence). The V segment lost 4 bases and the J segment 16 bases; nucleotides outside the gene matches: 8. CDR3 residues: CASSWRTGDCYF. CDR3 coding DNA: TGTGCCAGCAGTTGGAGGACAGGGGATTGCTATTTT.

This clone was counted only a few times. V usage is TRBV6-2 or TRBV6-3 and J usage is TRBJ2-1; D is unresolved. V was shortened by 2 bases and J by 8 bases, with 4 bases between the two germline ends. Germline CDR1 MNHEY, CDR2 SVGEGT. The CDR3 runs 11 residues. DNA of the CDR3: TGTGCCAGCAGTTACGCGGATGAGCAGTTCTTC. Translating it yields CASSYADEQFF.

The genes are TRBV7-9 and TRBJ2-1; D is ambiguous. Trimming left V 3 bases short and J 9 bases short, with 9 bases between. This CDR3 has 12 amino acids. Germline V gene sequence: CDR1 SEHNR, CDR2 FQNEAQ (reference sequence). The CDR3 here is CASSFDNSEQFF. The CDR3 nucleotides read TGTGCCAGCAGCTTCGATAACAGTGAGCAGTTCTTC.

CDR3 residues: CASRTGGLSGNYGYTF. Here the CDR3 DNA reads TGTGCCAGTCGGACAGGGGGCCTGTCAGGCAACTATGGCTACACCTTC. The rearrangement joins TRBV19 to TRBJ1-2; 11 bases line up with TRBD1. CDR1 LNHDA and CDR2 SQIVND come from the germline V gene (reference sequence). With V trimmed by 8 bases and J by 2 bases, 10 bases remained unmatched. There are 16 residues in the CDR3.

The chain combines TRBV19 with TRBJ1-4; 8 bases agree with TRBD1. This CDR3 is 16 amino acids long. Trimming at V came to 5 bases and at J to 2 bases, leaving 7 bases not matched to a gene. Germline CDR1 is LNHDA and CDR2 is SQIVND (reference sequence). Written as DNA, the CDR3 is TGTGCCAGTAGTTCTACAGGGGGAGCGACTAATGAAAAACTGTTTTTT. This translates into CASSSTGGATNEKLFF.

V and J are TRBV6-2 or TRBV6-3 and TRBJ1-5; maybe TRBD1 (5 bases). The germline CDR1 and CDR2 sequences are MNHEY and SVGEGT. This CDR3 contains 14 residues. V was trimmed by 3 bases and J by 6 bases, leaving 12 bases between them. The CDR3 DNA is TGTGCCAGCAGTTATGGGGGGGTCGCTCAGCCCCAGCATTTT. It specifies CASSYGGVAQPQHF.

CDR3 sequence: CASSLTPGQGGQPQHF. In DNA form, the CDR3 reads TGTGCCAGCTCATTAACTCCGGGACAGGGAGGTCAGCCCCAGCATTTT. The chain carries TRBV18 and TRBJ1-5; 9 bases match TRBD1. The CDR3 extends over 16 amino acids. Germline assignment: CDR1 KGHSH and CDR2 LQKENI. With 5 bases clipped from V and 6 bases from J, the junction kept 11 bases outside the gene matches.